This entry concerns a single T cell receptor (beta chain). The sample is drawn from a study of shared clonotypes between healthy human individuals. A roughly 220 ng quantity of DNA, 32,000 or so T cell genomes, went into the sorted-subset replicate PCRs. Using immunoSEQ multiplex PCR, the repertoire was profiled, and TCRdb retains in-frame clones only, with some absent. The profile shows approximately 2,000,000 clones, roughly 92% of them singletons. This clonotype was obtained from a man in his late teens or twenties in good health. Some clones in this sample may be carry-over from other donors' samples. The specimen sequenced was naive CD4+ T cells from PBMCs. Subset in this sample: CD45RA+ positively selected.

CDR3 bases: TGTGCCAGCAGTCCTTCCGGTCAGCCCCAGCATTTT. Protein product: CASSPSGQPQHF. The rearrangement uses TRBV5-8 and TRBJ1-5; D uncertain. Germline CDR1 is SGHTS and CDR2 is YDEGEE. There are 12 residues in the CDR3. Trimming left V 5 bases short and J 6 bases short, with 9 bases between.